A selection of T cell receptor beta chains follows, all from one sample in a study of blood T cell repertoires in COVID-19. Using immunoSEQ multiplex PCR, the repertoire was profiled, and TCRdb retains in-frame clones only, with some absent. The sample has approximately 180,000 clones, approximately 83% seen once. Sequenced: peripheral blood. The receptors here all came from a man aged 60-69 years with acute or convalescent COVID-19. CDR3s include the opening cysteine and the closing phenylalanine or tryptophan. The order of the fields is J gene, V gene, clone size, D gene, CDR3 protein, CDR3 DNA. The D gene is left open where the match is weak. Where a row states a size, it is once, few, many or the class of an expanded clone; other rows omit it.

J gene: TRBJ2-2
V gene: TRBV19
clone size: .
D gene: TRBD1
CDR3 protein: CATAGGWTGELFF
CDR3 DNA: TGTGCCACGGCAGGGGGCTGGACCGGGGAGCTGTTTTTT

J gene: TRBJ2-2
V gene: TRBV29-1
clone size: .
D gene: .
CDR3 protein: CSVPSANGELFF
CDR3 DNA: TGCAGCGTCCCATCAGCGAACGGGGAGCTGTTTTTT

J gene: TRBJ2-4
V gene: TRBV18
clone size: .
D gene: TRBD2
CDR3 protein: CASSPPGLAGFSAKNIQYF
CDR3 DNA: TGTGCCAGCTCACCACCCGGACTAGCGGGGTTCTCGGCCAAAAACATTCAGTACTTC

J gene: TRBJ2-2
V gene: TRBV18
clone size: .
D gene: TRBD1
CDR3 protein: CASSSTGQGAGGELFF
CDR3 DNA: TGTGCCAGCTCATCCACGGGACAGGGGGCCGGCGGGGAGCTGTTTTTT

J gene: TRBJ2-7
V gene: TRBV28
clone size: .
D gene: TRBD2
CDR3 protein: CASSQAGGRDEQYF
CDR3 DNA: TGTGCCAGCAGCCAAGCGGGAGGGCGAGACGAGCAGTACTTC

J gene: TRBJ2-5
V gene: TRBV28
clone size: .
D gene: .
CDR3 protein: CASVHRVRSGETQYF
CDR3 DNA: TGTGCCAGCGTTCACAGGGTTCGGAGTGGGGAGACCCAGTACTTC

J gene: TRBJ1-3
V gene: TRBV7-2
clone size: once
D gene: .
CDR3 protein: CASSLTGNSGNTIYF
CDR3 DNA: TGTGCCAGCAGCTTAACAGGGAACTCTGGAAACACCATATATTTT

J gene: TRBJ2-1
V gene: TRBV7-2
clone size: .
D gene: .
CDR3 protein: CASSLAGSSYNEQFF
CDR3 DNA: TGTGCCAGCAGCTTAGCGGGGAGCTCCTACAATGAGCAGTTCTTC

J gene: TRBJ2-1
V gene: TRBV2
clone size: .
D gene: TRBD1
CDR3 protein: CASSERTGRLATYNEQFF
CDR3 DNA: TGTGCCAGCAGTGAGCGGACAGGGAGATTAGCTACCTACAATGAGCAGTTCTTC

J gene: TRBJ1-5
V gene: TRBV18
clone size: .
D gene: .
CDR3 protein: CASSQGDSQPQHF
CDR3 DNA: TGTGCCAGCTCACAGGGGGATTCCCAGCCCCAGCATTTT

J gene: TRBJ1-5
V gene: TRBV10-3
clone size: .
D gene: .
CDR3 protein: CAISRGGENQPQHF
CDR3 DNA: TGTGCCATCAGTAGAGGGGGTGAGAATCAGCCCCAGCATTTT

J gene: TRBJ1-6
V gene: TRBV9
clone size: few
D gene: .
CDR3 protein: CASSGAEVATLHF
CDR3 DNA: TGTGCCAGCAGCGGAGCGGAGGTCGCCACCCTCCACTTT

J gene: TRBJ1-4
V gene: TRBV5-6
clone size: .
D gene: .
CDR3 protein: CASSLAGLNEKLFF
CDR3 DNA: TGTGCCAGCAGCTTAGCTGGGCTTAATGAAAAACTGTTTTTT

J gene: TRBJ2-7
V gene: TRBV7-8
clone size: few
D gene: TRBD2
CDR3 protein: CASSWGLAGEAYEQYF
CDR3 DNA: TGTGCCAGCAGCTGGGGACTAGCGGGTGAAGCCTACGAGCAGTACTTC

J gene: TRBJ2-2
V gene: TRBV14
clone size: .
D gene: TRBD2
CDR3 protein: CASRIGRGSGELFF
CDR3 DNA: TGTGCCAGCCGCATTGGGAGGGGAAGCGGGGAGCTGTTTTTT

J gene: TRBJ2-7
V gene: TRBV3-1/TRBV3-2
clone size: .
D gene: TRBD2
CDR3 protein: CASSQDKGTSGRRSGEQYF
CDR3 DNA: TGTGCCAGCAGCCAAGATAAGGGGACTAGCGGGAGGAGGTCGGGAGAGCAGTACTTC

J gene: TRBJ2-7
V gene: TRBV6-6
clone size: .
D gene: .
CDR3 protein: CASRRDGSPTYEQYF
CDR3 DNA: TGTGCCAGCAGAAGGGACGGGAGCCCTACCTACGAGCAGTACTTC

J gene: TRBJ2-1
V gene: TRBV2
clone size: .
D gene: .
CDR3 protein: CASRVSITEQFF
CDR3 DNA: TGTGCCAGCAGAGTTTCTATCACTGAGCAGTTCTTC

J gene: TRBJ2-1
V gene: TRBV5-8
clone size: .
D gene: .
CDR3 protein: CASSLDRNEQFF
CDR3 DNA: TGTGCCAGCAGCTTGGACAGGAATGAGCAGTTCTTC

J gene: TRBJ1-6
V gene: TRBV11-2
clone size: .
D gene: TRBD1
CDR3 protein: CASSGQGAGNSPLHF
CDR3 DNA: TGTGCCAGCAGCGGACAGGGGGCGGGTAATTCACCCCTCCACTTT

J gene: TRBJ2-1
V gene: TRBV6-5
clone size: .
D gene: TRBD2
CDR3 protein: CASRTSVDYNEQFF
CDR3 DNA: TGTGCCAGCAGGACTAGCGTAGACTACAATGAGCAGTTCTTC

J gene: TRBJ2-1
V gene: TRBV19
clone size: .
D gene: TRBD2
CDR3 protein: CASSSGTSGHNEQFF
CDR3 DNA: TGTGCCAGTAGCTCGGGGACTAGCGGCCACAATGAGCAGTTCTTC

J gene: TRBJ1-2
V gene: TRBV19
clone size: .
D gene: .
CDR3 protein: CATHWGSNYGYTF
CDR3 DNA: TGTGCCACCCACTGGGGCAGTAACTATGGCTACACCTTC

J gene: TRBJ2-3
V gene: TRBV7-9
clone size: .
D gene: TRBD1
CDR3 protein: CASSRQGNTDTQYF
CDR3 DNA: TGTGCCAGCAGCCGACAGGGGAACACAGATACGCAGTATTTT

J gene: TRBJ2-3
V gene: TRBV27
clone size: .
D gene: .
CDR3 protein: CASSFRGLTDTQYF
CDR3 DNA: TGTGCCAGCAGTTTTCGCGGCCTTACAGATACGCAGTATTTT

J gene: TRBJ2-1
V gene: TRBV7-2
clone size: .
D gene: TRBD2
CDR3 protein: CASSQRTSPETGQFF
CDR3 DNA: TGTGCCAGCAGCCAAAGGACTAGCCCTGAAACTGGGCAGTTCTTC

J gene: TRBJ1-5
V gene: TRBV19
clone size: few
D gene: .
CDR3 protein: CASMKQYHSNQPQHF
CDR3 DNA: TGTGCCAGTATGAAACAATACCATAGCAATCAGCCCCAGCATTTT

J gene: TRBJ2-7
V gene: TRBV28
clone size: .
D gene: TRBD2
CDR3 protein: CASITGSGNEQYF
CDR3 DNA: TGTGCCAGCATCACGGGTAGCGGGAACGAGCAGTACTTC

J gene: TRBJ1-2
V gene: TRBV2
clone size: once
D gene: .
CDR3 protein: CASRDGGIGYTF
CDR3 DNA: TGTGCCAGCCGGGACGGGGGGATTGGCTACACCTTC

J gene: TRBJ2-2
V gene: TRBV7-9
clone size: .
D gene: TRBD2
CDR3 protein: CASSLMGGRALTGELFF
CDR3 DNA: TGTGCCAGCAGCTTAATGGGCGGGAGGGCCCTCACCGGGGAGCTGTTTTTT

J gene: TRBJ2-7
V gene: TRBV7-9
clone size: few
D gene: TRBD1
CDR3 protein: CASSFTGQGGAYEQYF
CDR3 DNA: TGTGCCAGCAGCTTCACAGGACAGGGTGGGGCCTACGAGCAGTACTTC

J gene: TRBJ2-7
V gene: TRBV10-3
clone size: .
D gene: .
CDR3 protein: CAISEPGDTPYEQYF
CDR3 DNA: TGTGCCATCAGTGAGCCAGGGGACACACCCTACGAGCAGTACTTC

J gene: TRBJ2-7
V gene: TRBV9
clone size: .
D gene: .
CDR3 protein: CASSVGGGTTYEQYF
CDR3 DNA: TGTGCCAGCAGCGTAGGAGGCGGAACTACCTACGAGCAGTACTTC

J gene: TRBJ2-1
V gene: TRBV7-9
clone size: .
D gene: .
CDR3 protein: CASSLGSLSYNEQFF
CDR3 DNA: TGTGCCAGCAGCTTAGGCAGTTTATCCTACAATGAGCAGTTCTTC

J gene: TRBJ2-1
V gene: TRBV9
clone size: .
D gene: TRBD2
CDR3 protein: CASSRARGLAGGPSYNEQFF
CDR3 DNA: TGTGCCAGCAGCAGGGCGAGGGGACTAGCGGGAGGCCCTTCCTACAATGAGCAGTTCTTC

J gene: TRBJ1-4
V gene: TRBV27
clone size: many
D gene: TRBD1
CDR3 protein: CASSPSVDRGANEKLFF
CDR3 DNA: TGTGCCAGCAGTCCGTCCGTCGACAGGGGAGCTAATGAAAAACTGTTTTTT

J gene: TRBJ2-3
V gene: TRBV14
clone size: .
D gene: TRBD2
CDR3 protein: CASNALNSGGTDTQYF
CDR3 DNA: TGTGCCAGCAACGCTCTGAATAGCGGGGGCACAGATACGCAGTATTTT